This passage covers 3 T cell receptor beta chains from one sample sequenced in a study of OX40 agonist ivuxolimab in advanced cancers. TCRdb's table, derived via immunoSEQ multiplex PCR, lists solely in-frame clones and lacks some. The profile shows 61,000 or so clones, 85% to 90% of them singletons. The starting material was CD4+ or CD8+ T cells sorted from blood, obtained in a trial of the OX40 agonist ivuxolimab. Receptors originate from an adult with an advanced solid tumor such as melanoma, head and neck, liver or kidney cancer.

The chain recombines TRBV2 with TRBJ1-2; a weak D match, TRBD1 (6 bases). This CDR3 has 14 amino acids. Germline lookup yields CDR1 SNHLY and CDR2 FYNNEI. The V end lost 7 bases, the J end lost 5 bases, and 17 bases lay between the germline ends. As DNA, the CDR3 is TGTGCCAGCAATCGCAGGGGCTCTTCTTATGGCTACACCTTC. The encoded protein is CASNRRGSSYGYTF.

This clone appeared a single time. The chain uses TRBV5-4 and TRBJ1-2; TRBD1 is a possible D gene (5 bases). V lost 4 bases and J 8 bases, leaving 12 bases between the germline ends. The CDR3 sequence is 12 residues long. Germline CDR1 reads SGHNT; CDR2 reads YYREEE (reference sequence). The chain's CDR3 is CASSTGWGGYTF. CDR3 coding DNA: TGTGCCAGCAGCACCGGATGGGGCGGCTACACCTTC.

This clone was observed once. The chain joins TRBV11-2 to TRBJ2-5; D is perhaps TRBD1 or TRBD2 (5 bases each). Germline V gives CDR1 SGHAT, CDR2 FQNNGV. The CDR3 runs 13 residues. The V end lost 5 bases, the J end lost 3 bases, and 10 bases lay between the germline ends. CDR3 DNA: TGTGCCAGCAGCCTCGGGACCAAAGAGACCCAGTACTTC. Translated, it gives CASSLGTKETQYF.